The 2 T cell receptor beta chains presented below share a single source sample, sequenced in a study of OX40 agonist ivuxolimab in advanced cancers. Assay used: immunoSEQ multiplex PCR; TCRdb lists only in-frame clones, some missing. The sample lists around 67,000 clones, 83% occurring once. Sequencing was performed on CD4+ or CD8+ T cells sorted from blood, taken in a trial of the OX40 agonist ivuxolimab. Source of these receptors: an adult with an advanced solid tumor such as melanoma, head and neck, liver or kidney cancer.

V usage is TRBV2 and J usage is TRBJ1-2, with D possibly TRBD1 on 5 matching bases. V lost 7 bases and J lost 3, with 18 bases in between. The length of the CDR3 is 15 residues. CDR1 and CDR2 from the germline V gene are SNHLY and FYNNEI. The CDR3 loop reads CASKLTPKQDYGYTF. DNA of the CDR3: TGTGCCAGCAAACTCACCCCGAAACAGGACTATGGCTACACCTTC.

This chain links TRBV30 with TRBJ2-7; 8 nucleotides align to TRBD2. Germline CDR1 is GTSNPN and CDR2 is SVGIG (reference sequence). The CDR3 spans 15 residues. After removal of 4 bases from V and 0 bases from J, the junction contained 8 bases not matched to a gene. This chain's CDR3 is CAWKRLAGISYEQYF. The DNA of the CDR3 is TGTGCCTGGAAGCGGCTAGCGGGTATCTCCTACGAGCAGTACTTC. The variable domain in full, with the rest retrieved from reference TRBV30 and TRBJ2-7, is SQTIHQWPATLVQPVGSPLSLECTVEGTSNPNLYWYRQAAGRGLQLLFYSVGIGQISSEVPQNLSASRPQDRQFILSSKKLLLSDSGFYLCAWKRLAGISYEQYFGPGTRLTVT.